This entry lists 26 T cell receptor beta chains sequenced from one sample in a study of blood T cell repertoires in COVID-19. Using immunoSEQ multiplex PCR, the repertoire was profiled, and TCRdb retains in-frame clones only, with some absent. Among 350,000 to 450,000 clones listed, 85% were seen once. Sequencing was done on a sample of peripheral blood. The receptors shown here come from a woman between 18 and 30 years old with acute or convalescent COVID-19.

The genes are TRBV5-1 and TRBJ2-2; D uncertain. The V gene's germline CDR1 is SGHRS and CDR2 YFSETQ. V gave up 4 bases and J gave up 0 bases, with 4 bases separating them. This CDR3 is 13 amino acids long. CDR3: CASSEANTGELFF. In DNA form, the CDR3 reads TGCGCCAGCAGCGAGGCGAACACCGGGGAGCTGTTTTTT.

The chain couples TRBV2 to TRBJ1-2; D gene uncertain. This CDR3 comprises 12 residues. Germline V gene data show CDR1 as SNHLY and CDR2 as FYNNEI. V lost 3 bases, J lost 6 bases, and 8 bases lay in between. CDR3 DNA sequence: TGTGCCAGCAGTGAGTCGGGAGATGGCTACACCTTC. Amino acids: CASSESGDGYTF.

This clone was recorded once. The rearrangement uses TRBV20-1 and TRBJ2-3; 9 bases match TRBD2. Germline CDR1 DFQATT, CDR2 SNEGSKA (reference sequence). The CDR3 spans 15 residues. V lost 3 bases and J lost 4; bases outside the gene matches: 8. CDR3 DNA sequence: TGCAGTGCTAGTGCGGCGGGAGGGCCGGCAGATACGCAGTATTTT. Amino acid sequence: CSASAAGGPADTQYF.

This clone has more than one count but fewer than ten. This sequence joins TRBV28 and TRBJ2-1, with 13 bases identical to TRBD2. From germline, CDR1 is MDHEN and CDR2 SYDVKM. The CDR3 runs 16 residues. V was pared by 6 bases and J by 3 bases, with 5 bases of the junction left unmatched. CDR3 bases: TGTGCCAGCAGCGGTCGACTAGCGGGAGGCTACAATGAGCAGTTCTTC. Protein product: CASSGRLAGGYNEQFF.

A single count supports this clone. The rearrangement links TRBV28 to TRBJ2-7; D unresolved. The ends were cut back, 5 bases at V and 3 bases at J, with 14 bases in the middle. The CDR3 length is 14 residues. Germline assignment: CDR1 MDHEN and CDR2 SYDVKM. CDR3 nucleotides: TGTGCCAGCAGTCCCTACTTAACCCTCTACGAGCAGTACTTC. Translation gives CASSPYLTLYEQYF.

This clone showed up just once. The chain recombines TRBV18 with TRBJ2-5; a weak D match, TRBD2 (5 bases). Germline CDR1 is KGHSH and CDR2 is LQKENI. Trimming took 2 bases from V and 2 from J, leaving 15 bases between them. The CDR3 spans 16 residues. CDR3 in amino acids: CASSPKGGDGQETQYF. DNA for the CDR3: TGTGCCAGCTCACCAAAAGGAGGCGACGGACAAGAGACCCAGTACTTC.

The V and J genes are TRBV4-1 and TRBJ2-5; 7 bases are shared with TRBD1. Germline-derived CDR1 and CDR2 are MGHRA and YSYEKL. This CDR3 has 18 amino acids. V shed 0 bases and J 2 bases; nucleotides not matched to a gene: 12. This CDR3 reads CASSQDRERQGRQETQYF. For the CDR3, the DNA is TGCGCCAGCAGCCAAGATAGGGAAAGACAGGGACGGCAAGAGACCCAGTACTTC.

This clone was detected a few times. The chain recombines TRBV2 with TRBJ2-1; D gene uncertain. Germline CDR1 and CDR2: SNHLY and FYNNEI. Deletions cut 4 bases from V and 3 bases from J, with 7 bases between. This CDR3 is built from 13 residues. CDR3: CASSAPSYNEQFF. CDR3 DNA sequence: TGTGCCAGCAGTGCGCCTAGCTACAATGAGCAGTTCTTC.

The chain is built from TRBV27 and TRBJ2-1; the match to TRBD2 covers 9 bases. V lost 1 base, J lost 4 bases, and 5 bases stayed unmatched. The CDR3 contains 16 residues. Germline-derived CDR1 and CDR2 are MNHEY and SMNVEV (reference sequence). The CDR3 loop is CASSLYSGSSYNEQFF. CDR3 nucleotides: TGTGCCAGCAGTTTATATAGCGGGAGTTCATACAATGAGCAGTTCTTC.

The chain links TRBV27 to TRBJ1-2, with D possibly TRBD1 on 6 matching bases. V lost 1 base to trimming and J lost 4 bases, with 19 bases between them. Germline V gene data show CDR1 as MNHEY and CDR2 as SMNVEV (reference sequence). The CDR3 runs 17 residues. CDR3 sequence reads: CASSLYPKGVPLYGYTF. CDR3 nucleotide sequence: TGTGCCAGCAGTTTATATCCCAAGGGGGTCCCACTCTATGGCTACACCTTC.

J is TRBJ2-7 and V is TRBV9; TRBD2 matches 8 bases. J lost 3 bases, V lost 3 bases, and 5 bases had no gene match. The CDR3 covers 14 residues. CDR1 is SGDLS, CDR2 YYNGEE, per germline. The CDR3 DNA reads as TGTGCCAGCAGCGGGGGACTAGTAGGCTACGAGCAGTACTTC. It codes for CASSGGLVGYEQYF.

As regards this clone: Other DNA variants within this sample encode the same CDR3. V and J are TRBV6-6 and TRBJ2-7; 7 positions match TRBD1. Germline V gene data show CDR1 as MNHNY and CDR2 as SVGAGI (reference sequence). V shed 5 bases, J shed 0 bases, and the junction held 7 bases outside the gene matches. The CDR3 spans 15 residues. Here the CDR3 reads CASSPGRGFSYEQYF. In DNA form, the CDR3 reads TGTGCCAGCAGTCCCGGCAGGGGGTTCTCCTACGAGCAGTACTTC.

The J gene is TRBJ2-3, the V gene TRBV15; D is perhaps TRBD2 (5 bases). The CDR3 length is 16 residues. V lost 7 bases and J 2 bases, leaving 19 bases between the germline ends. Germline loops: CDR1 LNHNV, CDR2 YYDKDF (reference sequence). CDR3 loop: CATKAPVSGSTDTQYF. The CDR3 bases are TGTGCCACCAAGGCACCGGTCAGCGGATCCACAGATACGCAGTATTTT.

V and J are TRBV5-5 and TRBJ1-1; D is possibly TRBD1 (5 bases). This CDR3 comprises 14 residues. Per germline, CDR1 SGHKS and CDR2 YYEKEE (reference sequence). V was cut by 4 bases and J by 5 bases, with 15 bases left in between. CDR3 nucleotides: TGTGCCAGCAGCCTAGCCCCCGGGGGAACTGAAGCTTTCTTT. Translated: CASSLAPGGTEAFF.

CDR3 residues: CASSAPTSNNEQFF. As DNA, the CDR3 is TGTGCCAGCAGCGCCCCCACTAGTAACAATGAGCAGTTCTTC. V and J are TRBV9 and TRBJ2-1, with D possibly matching TRBD2 (5 bases). The CDR3 length is 14 residues. V lost 3 bases to trimming and J lost 5 bases, with 12 bases between them. Germline values: CDR1 SGDLS, CDR2 YYNGEE.

The DNA for the CDR3 is TGTGCCAGCAGCAAAGAAAAGACAGGGGGCTACGAGCAGTACTTC. Its protein product is CASSKEKTGGYEQYF. The chain links TRBV21-1 to TRBJ2-7; the D segment call TRBD1 is taken from the table without a DNA check. TRBV21-1 is designated a pseudogene. The CDR3 consists of 15 residues.

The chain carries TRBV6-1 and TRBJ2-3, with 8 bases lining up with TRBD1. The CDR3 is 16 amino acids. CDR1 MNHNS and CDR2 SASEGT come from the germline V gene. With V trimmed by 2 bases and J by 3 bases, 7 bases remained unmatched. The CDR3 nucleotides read TGTGCCAGCAGTGAATGGGCAGGGGGCCGTACAGATACGCAGTATTTT. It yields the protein CASSEWAGGRTDTQYF.

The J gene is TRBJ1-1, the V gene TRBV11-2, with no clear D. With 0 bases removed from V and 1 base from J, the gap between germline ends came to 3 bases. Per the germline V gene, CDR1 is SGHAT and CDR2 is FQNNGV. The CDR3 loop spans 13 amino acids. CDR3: CASSLDWNTEAFF. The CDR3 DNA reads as TGTGCCAGCAGCTTAGACTGGAACACTGAAGCTTTCTTT. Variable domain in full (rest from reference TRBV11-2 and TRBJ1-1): EAGVAQSPRYKIIEKRQSVAFWCNPISGHATLYWYQQILGQGPKLLIQFQNNGVVDDSQLPKDRFSAERLKGVDSTLKIQPAKLEDSAVYLCASSLDWNTEAFFGQGTRLTVV.

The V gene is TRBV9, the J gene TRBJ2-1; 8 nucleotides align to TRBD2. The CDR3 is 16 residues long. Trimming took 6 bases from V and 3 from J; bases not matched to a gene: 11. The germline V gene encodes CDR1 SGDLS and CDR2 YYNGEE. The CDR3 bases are TGTGCCAGCACTCTTAAGGGGCTAGCGGGCTACAATGAGCAGTTCTTC. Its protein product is CASTLKGLAGYNEQFF.

This CDR3 reads CASSVGHRNEQFF. The DNA of the CDR3 is TGTGCCAGCAGCGTGGGACATCGCAATGAGCAGTTCTTC. The J gene is TRBJ2-1, the V gene TRBV9; maybe TRBD1 (6 bases). CDR1 is SGDLS and CDR2 is YYNGEE in the germline V gene. V lost 2 bases and J 6 bases, leaving 9 bases between the germline ends. The CDR3 covers 13 residues.

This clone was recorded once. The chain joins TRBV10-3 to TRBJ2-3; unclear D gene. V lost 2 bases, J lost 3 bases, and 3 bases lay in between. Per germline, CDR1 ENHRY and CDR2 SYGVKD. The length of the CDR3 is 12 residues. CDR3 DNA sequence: TGTGCCATCAGTGAGGTAACAGATACGCAGTATTTT. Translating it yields CAISEVTDTQYF.

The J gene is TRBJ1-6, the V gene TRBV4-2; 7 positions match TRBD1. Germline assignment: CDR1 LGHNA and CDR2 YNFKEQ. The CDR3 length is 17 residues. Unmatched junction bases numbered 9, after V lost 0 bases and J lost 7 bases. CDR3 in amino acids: CASSQDRATGRNSPLHF. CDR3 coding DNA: TGTGCCAGCAGCCAAGACAGGGCGACAGGGAGGAATTCACCCCTCCACTTT.

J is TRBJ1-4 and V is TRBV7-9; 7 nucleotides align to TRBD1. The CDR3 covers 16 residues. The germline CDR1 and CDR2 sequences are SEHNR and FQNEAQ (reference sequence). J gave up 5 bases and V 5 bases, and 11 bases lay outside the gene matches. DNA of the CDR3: TGTGCCAGCAGCCGGGTAATCGGGACAGTAAATGAAAAACTGTTTTTT. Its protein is CASSRVIGTVNEKLFF.

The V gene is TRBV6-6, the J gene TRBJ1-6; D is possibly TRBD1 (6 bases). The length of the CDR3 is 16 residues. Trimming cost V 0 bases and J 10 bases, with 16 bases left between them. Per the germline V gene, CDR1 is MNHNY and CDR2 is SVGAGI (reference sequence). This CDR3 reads CASSYSGREGGSPLHF. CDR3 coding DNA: TGTGCCAGCAGTTACTCGGGACGGGAAGGGGGATCACCCCTCCACTTT.

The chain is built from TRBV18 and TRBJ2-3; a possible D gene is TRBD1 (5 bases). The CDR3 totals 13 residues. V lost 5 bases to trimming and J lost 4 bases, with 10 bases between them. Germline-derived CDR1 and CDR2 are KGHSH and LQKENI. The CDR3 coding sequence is TGTGCCAGCTCAAAAACAGGTGCAGATACGCAGTATTTT. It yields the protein CASSKTGADTQYF.

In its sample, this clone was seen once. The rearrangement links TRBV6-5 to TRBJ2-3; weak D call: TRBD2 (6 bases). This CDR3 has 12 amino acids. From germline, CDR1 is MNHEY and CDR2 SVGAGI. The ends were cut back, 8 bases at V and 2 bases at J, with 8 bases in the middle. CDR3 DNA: TGTGCCAGCCGCGGGGACACAGATACGCAGTATTTT. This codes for CASRGDTDTQYF.